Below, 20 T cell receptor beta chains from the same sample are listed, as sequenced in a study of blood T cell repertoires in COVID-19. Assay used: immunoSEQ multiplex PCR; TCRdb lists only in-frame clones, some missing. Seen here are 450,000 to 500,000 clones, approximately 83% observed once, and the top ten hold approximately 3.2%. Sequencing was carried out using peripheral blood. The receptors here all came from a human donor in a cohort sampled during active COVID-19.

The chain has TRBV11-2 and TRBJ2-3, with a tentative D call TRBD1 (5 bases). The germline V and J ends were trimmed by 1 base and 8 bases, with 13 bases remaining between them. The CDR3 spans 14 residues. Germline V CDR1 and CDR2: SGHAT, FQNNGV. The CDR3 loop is CASSLGTLRLTQYF. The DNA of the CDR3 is TGTGCCAGCAGCTTAGGGACATTACGACTTACGCAGTATTTT.

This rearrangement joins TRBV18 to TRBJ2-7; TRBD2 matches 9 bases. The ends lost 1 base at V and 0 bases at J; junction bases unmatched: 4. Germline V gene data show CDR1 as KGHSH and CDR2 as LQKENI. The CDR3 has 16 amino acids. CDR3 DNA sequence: TGTGCCAGCTCACCACTAGCGGGAGAGAACTCCTACGAGCAGTACTTC. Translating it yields CASSPLAGENSYEQYF. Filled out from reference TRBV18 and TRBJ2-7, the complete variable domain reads NAGVMQNPRHLVRRRGQEARLRCSPMKGHSHVYWYRQLPEEGLKFMVYLQKENIIDESGMPKERFSAEFPKEGPSILRIQQVVRGDSAAYFCASSPLAGENSYEQYFGPGTRLTVT.

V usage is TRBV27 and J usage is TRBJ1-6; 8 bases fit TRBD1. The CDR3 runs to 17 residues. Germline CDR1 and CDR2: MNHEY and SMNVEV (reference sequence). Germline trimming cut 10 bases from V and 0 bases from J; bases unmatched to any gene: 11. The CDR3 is CATRRDRPNSYNSPLHF. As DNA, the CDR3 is TGTGCCACCCGACGGGACAGGCCGAACTCCTATAATTCACCCCTCCACTTT.

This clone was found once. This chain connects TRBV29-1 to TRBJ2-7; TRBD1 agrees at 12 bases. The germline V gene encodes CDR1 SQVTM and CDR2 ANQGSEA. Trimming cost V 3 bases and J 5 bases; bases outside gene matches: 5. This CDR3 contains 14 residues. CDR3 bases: TGCAGCGTTGACCCCGGGACAGGGGGCGACGAGCAGTACTTC. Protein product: CSVDPGTGGDEQYF.

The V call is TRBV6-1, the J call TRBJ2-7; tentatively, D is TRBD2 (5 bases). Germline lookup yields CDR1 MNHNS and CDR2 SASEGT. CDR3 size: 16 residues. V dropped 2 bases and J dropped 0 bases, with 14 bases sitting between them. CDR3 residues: CASSESLRVTSYEQYF. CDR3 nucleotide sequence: TGTGCCAGCAGTGAATCCTTGAGGGTCACCTCCTACGAGCAGTACTTC.

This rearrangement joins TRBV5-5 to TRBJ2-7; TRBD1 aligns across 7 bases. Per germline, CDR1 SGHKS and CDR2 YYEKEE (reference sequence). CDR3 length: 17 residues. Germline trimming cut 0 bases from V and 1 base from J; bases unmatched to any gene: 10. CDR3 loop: CASSLGQGSTRSYEQYF. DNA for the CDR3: TGTGCCAGCAGCTTGGGACAGGGTTCAACGAGGTCCTACGAGCAGTACTTC.

CDR3 region: CASSFGNTRSGNTIYF. DNA for the CDR3: TGTGCCAGCAGCTTTGGTAACACACGCTCTGGAAACACCATATATTTT. The chain joins TRBV5-4 to TRBJ1-3, with D unclear. The ends were cut back, 2 bases at V and 0 bases at J, with 12 bases in the middle. This CDR3 has 16 amino acids. Germline loops: CDR1 SGHNT, CDR2 YYREEE (reference sequence).

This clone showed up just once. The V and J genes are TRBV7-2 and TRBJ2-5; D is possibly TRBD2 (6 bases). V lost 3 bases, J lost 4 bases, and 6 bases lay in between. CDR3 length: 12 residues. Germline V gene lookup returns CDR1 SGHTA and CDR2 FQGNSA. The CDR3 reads CASSFGGETQYF. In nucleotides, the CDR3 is TGTGCCAGCAGCTTCGGGGGAGAGACCCAGTACTTC.

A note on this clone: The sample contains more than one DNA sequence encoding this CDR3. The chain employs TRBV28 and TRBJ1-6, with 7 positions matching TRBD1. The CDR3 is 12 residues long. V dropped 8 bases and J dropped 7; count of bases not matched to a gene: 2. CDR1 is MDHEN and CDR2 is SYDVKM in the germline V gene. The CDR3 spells CASSTGNSPLHF. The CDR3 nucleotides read TGTGCCAGCTCGACAGGGAATTCACCCCTCCACTTT.

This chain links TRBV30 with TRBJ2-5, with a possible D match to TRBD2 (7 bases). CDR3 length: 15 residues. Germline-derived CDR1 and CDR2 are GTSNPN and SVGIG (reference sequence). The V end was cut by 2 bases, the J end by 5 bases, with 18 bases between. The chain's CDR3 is CAWSKGGRARETQYF. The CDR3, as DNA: TGTGCCTGGAGTAAGGGGGGGAGGGCCCGGGAGACCCAGTACTTC.

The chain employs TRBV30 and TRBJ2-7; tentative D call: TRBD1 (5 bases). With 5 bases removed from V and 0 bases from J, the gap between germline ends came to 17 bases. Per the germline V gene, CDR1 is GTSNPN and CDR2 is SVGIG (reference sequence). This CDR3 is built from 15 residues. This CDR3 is CAWDAGLRSSYEQYF. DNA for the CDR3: TGTGCCTGGGACGCAGGGCTCAGGAGCTCCTACGAGCAGTACTTC.

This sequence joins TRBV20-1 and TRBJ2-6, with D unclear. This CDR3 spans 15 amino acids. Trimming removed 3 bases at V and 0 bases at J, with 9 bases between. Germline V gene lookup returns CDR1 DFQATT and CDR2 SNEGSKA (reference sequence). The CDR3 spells CSASFSFSGANVLTF. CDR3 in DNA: TGCAGTGCTAGTTTCAGTTTCTCTGGGGCCAACGTCCTGACTTTC.

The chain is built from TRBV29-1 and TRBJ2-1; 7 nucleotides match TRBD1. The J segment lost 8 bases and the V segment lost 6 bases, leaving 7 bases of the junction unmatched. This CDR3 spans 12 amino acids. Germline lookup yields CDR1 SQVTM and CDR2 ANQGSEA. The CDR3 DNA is TGCAGCGTCTTGACAGGGCGAGATGAGCAGTTCTTC. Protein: CSVLTGRDEQFF.

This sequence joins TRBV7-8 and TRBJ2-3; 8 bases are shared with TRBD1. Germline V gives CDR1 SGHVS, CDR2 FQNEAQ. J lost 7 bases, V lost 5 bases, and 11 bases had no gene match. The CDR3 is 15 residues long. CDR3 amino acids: CASSLLPDRVHTQYF. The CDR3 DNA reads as TGTGCCAGCAGCCTACTTCCGGACAGGGTACATACGCAGTATTTT.

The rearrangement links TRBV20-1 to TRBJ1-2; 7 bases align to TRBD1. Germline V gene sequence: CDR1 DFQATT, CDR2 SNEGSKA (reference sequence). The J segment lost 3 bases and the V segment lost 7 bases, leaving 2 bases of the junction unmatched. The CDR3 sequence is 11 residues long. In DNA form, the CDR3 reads TGCAGTGGAACAGGGGACTATGGCTACACCTTC. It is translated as CSGTGDYGYTF.

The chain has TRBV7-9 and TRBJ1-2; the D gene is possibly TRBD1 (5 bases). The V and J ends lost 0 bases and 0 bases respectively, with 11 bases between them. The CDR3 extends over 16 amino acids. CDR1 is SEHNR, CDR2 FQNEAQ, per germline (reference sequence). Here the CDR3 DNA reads TGTGCCAGCAGCTTAGCAGGGGCCCTAGCTAACTATGGCTACACCTTC. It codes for CASSLAGALANYGYTF.

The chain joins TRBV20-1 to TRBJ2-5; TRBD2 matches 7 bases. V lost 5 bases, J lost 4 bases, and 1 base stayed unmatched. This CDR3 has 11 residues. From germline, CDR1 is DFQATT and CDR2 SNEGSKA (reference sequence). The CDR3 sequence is CSAGEGETQYF. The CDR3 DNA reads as TGCAGTGCTGGGGAGGGAGAGACCCAGTACTTC.

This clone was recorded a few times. CDR3 region: CASSQDDPRGSDTQYF. The CDR3 DNA is TGTGCCAGCAGCCAAGATGACCCGAGGGGGTCAGATACGCAGTATTTT. V is TRBV4-2 and J is TRBJ2-3; TRBD1 is a possible D gene (6 bases). CDR3 length equals 16 residues. Trimming left V 0 bases short and J 4 bases short, with 14 bases between. CDR1 and CDR2 from the germline V gene are LGHNA and YNFKEQ.

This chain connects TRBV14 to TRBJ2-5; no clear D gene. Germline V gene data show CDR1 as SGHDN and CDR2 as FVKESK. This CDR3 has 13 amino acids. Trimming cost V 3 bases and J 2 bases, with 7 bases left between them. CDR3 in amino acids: CASSQSLQETQYF. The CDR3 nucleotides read TGTGCCAGCAGCCAGAGCTTGCAAGAGACCCAGTACTTC.

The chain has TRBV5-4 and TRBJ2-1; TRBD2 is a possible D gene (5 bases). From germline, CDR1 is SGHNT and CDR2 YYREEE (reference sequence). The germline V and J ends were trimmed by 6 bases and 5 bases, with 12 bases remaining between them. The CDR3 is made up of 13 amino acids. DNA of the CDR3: TGTGCCAGCACGCAAACTAGTAACAATGAGCAGTTCTTC. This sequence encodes CASTQTSNNEQFF.